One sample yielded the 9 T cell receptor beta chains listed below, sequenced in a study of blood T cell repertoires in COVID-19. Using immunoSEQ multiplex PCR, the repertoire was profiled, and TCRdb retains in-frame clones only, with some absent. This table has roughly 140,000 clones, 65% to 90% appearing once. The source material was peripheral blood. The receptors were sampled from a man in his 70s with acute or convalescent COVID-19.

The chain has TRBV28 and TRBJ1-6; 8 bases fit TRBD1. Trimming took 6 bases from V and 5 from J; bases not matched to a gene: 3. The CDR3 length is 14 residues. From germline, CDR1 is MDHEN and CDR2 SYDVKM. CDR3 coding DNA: TGTGCCAGCAGAGAGACAGGGGATAATTCACCCCTCCACTTT. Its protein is CASRETGDNSPLHF.

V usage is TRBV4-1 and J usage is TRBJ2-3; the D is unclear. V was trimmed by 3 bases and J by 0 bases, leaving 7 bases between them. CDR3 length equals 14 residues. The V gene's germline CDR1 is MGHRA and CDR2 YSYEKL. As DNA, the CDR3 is TGCGCCAGCAGCCAGTTTACTAGCACAGATACGCAGTATTTT. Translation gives CASSQFTSTDTQYF.

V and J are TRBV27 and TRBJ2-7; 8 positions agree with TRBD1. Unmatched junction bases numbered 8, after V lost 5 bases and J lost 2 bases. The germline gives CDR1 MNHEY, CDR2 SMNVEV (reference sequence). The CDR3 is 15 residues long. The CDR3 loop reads CASSLGQGGTYEQYF. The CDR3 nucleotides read TGTGCCAGCAGTCTAGGACAGGGTGGAACCTACGAGCAGTACTTC.

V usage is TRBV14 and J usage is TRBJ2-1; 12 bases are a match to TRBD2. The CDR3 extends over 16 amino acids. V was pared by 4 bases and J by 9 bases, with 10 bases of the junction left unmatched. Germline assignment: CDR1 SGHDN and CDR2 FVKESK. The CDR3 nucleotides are TGTGCCAGCAGCCGTCTAGCGGGAGGGGACGGGGGTGAGCAGTTCTTC. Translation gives CASSRLAGGDGGEQFF.

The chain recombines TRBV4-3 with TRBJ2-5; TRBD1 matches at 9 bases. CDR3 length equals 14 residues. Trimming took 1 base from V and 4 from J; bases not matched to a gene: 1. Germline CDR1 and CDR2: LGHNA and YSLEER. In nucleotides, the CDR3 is TGCGCCAGCAGCCAAGGACAGGGGGGAGAGACCCAGTACTTC. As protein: CASSQGQGGETQYF.

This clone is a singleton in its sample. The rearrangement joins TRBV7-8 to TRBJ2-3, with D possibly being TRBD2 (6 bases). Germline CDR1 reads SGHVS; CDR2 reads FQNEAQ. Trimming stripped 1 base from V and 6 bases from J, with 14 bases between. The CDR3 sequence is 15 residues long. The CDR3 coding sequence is TGTGCCAGCAGCTTAGTTAGCGGCGGAGGTGATACGCAGTATTTT. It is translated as CASSLVSGGGDTQYF.

The chain's CDR3 is CASSISLDRAYEQYF. The CDR3 DNA is TGTGCCAGTAGTATCTCTTTGGACAGGGCTTACGAGCAGTACTTC. V is TRBV19 and J is TRBJ2-7, with 8 bases fitting TRBD1. The CDR3 length is 15 residues. CDR1 and CDR2 (germline): LNHDA, SQIVND (reference sequence). J gave up 4 bases and V 3 bases, and 8 bases lay outside the gene matches.

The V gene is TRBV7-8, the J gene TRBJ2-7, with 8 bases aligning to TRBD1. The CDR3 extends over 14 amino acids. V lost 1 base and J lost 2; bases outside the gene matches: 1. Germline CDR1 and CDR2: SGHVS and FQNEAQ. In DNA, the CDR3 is TGTGCCAGCAGCTTAGGGGGACAGGCCTACGAGCAGTACTTC. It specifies CASSLGGQAYEQYF.

CDR3 residues: CASSFRGNNSPLHF. CDR3 coding DNA: TGTGCCAGCAGTTTCCGGGGGAATAATTCACCCCTCCACTTT. The chain recombines TRBV6-6 with TRBJ1-6; a possible D gene is TRBD1 (5 bases). The V and J ends lost 4 bases and 5 bases respectively, with 9 bases between them. CDR3 length equals 14 residues. Germline V gene data show CDR1 as MNHNY and CDR2 as SVGAGI (reference sequence).